The rows below give T cell receptor beta chains drawn from one sample of a study of vaccination effects on CD4 cells after COVID-19. Sequenced by immunoSEQ multiplex PCR; TCRdb stores in-frame clones only, minus some. The sample comprises about 36,000 clones, around 72% of which are singletons, and over 15% rests with the top ten. Their target antigens are unknown. Sequencing was performed on CD4+ T cells from PBMCs cultured with HCoV-NL63 spike peptides, taken before COVID-19 vaccination. All receptors derive from a human donor who had a prior SARS-CoV-2 infection. CDR3s include the opening cysteine and the closing phenylalanine or tryptophan. D genes are given only for firm matches. For some rows the clone size is stated as once, few or many, or as a class when expanded; others skip it.

length	D	V	J	size	DNA	CDR3
15	-	TRBV9	TRBJ1-1	-	TGTGCCAGCAGCGCGACAGGTTCTGGAGACACTGAAGCTTTCTTT	CASSATGSGDTEAFF
17	TRBD1	TRBV2	TRBJ2-4	-	TGTGCCAGCAGTGCCACAGGGGGCGTGTATGACAAAAACATTCAGTACTTC	CASSATGGVYDKNIQYF
15	TRBD1	TRBV2	TRBJ1-4	-	TGTGCCAGTGGGACAGGGGTTGGGGAGGATGAAAAACTGTTTTTT	CASGTGVGEDEKLFF
19	TRBD1	TRBV19	TRBJ2-6	-	TGTGCCAGTAGTATAGGAGTTGGGACAGGGCTCCCTGGGGCCAACGTCCTGACTTTC	CASSIGVGTGLPGANVLTF
12	-	TRBV12-3/TRBV12-4	TRBJ1-2	-	TGTGCCAGCAATACAGGGAACTATGGCTACACCTTC	CASNTGNYGYTF
14	TRBD1	TRBV19	TRBJ2-7	few	TGTGCCAGTAGTGAACCGGGACAGAGCTACGAGCAGTACTTC	CASSEPGQSYEQYF
16	TRBD2	TRBV7-2	TRBJ2-7	-	TGTGCCAGCAGCTTTGCGACCGGGAGGGGACGCTACGAGCAGTACTTC	CASSFATGRGRYEQYF
14	-	TRBV3-1/TRBV3-2	TRBJ1-2	-	TGTGCCAGCAGCCACCTTGACAGGCTCAGCGGCTACACCTTC	CASSHLDRLSGYTF
15	TRBD1	TRBV27	TRBJ1-1	-	TGTGCCAGCAGTTTAAGGCCCGGGACAGCCACTGAAGCTTTCTTT	CASSLRPGTATEAFF
14	TRBD1	TRBV5-6	TRBJ2-3	-	TGTGCCAGCAGCTTTGGACAGGGCACAGATACGCAGTATTTT	CASSFGQGTDTQYF